This T cell receptor (beta chain) stems from a study of a mutant IDH1 vaccine in newly diagnosed glioma. Across the study: The treated group averaged about 44 years old and was 62.5% male, approximately 38% female. Previous treatment comprised radiotherapy, temozolomide, or both, mostly both. Broader study findings: Changes in the top peripheral T cell clonotypes seemingly had no bearing on pseudoprogression.

This clone was counted only a few times. Its matching antigen is unknown. After removal of 4 bases from V and 1 base from J, the junction contained 5 bases not matched to a gene. The CDR3 spans 16 residues. Germline V CDR1 and CDR2: MGHDK, SYGVNS. Time point denoted: week 11, during vaccination. It was 300 ug of mutant IDH1 20-mer peptide that made up each vaccine dose, given with topical imiquimod. The donors' diagnosis was new WHO grade 3 or 4 astrocytoma that was IDH1-mutant and ATRX-lost. Libraries were prepared by immunoSEQ multiplex PCR; TCRdb keeps only in-frame clonotypes and omits some of them. This sample has around 27,000 clones, with roughly 80% found just once.

Sequenced here: PBMCs, sampled from a glioma patient whose treatment included an IDH1 peptide vaccine. The receptor's source is a woman aged 18-35 years with glioma. The rearrangement uses TRBV25-1 and TRBJ1-3; TRBD1 aligns across 9 bases. CDR3 sequence: CASSGDREASGNTIYF. CDR3 nucleotides: TGTGCCAGCAGTGGGGACAGGGAGGCTTCTGGAAACACCATATATTTT.